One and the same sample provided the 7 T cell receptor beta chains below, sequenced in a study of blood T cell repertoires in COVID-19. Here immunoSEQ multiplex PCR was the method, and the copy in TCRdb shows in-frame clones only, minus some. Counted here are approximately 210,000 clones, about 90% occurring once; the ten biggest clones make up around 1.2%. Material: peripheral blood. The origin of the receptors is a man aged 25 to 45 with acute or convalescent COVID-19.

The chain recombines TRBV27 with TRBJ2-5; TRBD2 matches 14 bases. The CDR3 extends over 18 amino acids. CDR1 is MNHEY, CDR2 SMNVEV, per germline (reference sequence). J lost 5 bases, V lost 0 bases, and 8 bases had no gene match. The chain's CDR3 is CASSLSGLAGGFRETQYF. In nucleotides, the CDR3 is TGTGCCAGCAGTTTATCAGGACTAGCGGGGGGCTTCCGGGAGACCCAGTACTTC.

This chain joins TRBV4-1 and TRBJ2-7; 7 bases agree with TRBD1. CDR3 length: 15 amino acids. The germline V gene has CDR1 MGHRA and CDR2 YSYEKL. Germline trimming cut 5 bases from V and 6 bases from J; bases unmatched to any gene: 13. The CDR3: CASSGTTGKSPEQYF. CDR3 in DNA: TGCGCCAGCAGCGGAACGACAGGGAAATCTCCCGAGCAGTACTTC.

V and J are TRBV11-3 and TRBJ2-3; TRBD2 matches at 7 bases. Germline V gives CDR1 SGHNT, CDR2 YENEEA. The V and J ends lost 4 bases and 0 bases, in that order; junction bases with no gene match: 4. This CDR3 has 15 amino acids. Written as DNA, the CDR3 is TGTGCCAGCAGCTCCGGACTAGTCAGCACAGATACGCAGTATTTT. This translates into CASSSGLVSTDTQYF.

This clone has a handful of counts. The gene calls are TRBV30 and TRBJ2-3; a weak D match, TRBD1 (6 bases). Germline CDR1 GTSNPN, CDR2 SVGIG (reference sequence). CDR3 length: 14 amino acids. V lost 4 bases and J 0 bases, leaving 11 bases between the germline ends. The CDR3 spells CAWTLGQSTDTQYF. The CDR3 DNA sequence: TGTGCCTGGACCCTCGGACAGAGCACAGATACGCAGTATTTT.

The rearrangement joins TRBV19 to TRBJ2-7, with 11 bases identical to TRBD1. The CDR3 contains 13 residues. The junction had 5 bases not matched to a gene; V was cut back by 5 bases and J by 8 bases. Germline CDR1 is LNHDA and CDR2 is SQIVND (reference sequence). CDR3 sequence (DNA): TGTGCCAGTAGTTCCCGGGACAGGGGGAAGCAGTACTTC. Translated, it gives CASSSRDRGKQYF.

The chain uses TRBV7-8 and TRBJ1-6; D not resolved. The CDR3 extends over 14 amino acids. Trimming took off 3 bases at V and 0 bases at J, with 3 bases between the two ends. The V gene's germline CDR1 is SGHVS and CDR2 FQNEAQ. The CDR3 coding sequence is TGTGCCAGCAGCTTGAGCTCCTATAATTCACCCCTCCACTTT. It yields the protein CASSLSSYNSPLHF.

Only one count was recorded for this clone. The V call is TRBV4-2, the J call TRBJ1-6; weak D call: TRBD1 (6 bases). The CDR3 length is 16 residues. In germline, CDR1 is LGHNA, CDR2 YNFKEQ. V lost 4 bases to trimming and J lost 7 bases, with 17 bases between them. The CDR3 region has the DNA TGTGCCAGCAGCCCCACGACAAGGACAGTAAATTCACCCCTCCACTTT. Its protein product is CASSPTTRTVNSPLHF.